The 29 T cell receptor beta chains in this list originate from one sample, sequenced in a study of T cells in women clearing cervical HPV infection. The method was immunoSEQ multiplex PCR; TCRdb's version includes in-frame clones alone and lacks a portion of them. The sample totals about 25,000 clones. Sequenced: blood buffy coat. Receptor source: a woman between 18 and 75 years old with a cervical HPV16 infection that either progressed to CIN3+ or cleared (not recorded which).

The CDR3 region is CASSDRDCGNTEAFF. The CDR3 DNA, read in part, is TGTGCCAGCAGTGACCGGGACTGTGGCAACACTGAA. The chain is built from TRBV6-4 and TRBJ1-1; weak D call: TRBD1 (5 bases). The observed sequence ends 3 residues before the CDR3 terminus, with the missing tail filled in from the germline J gene. Trimming left V 2 bases short and J 2 bases short, with 12 bases between. This CDR3 has 15 residues. Germline CDR1 MRHNA, CDR2 SNTAGT.

About this clone: The missing CDR3 end, 3 residues past where the read stops, is filled in from the germline J gene. This rearrangement joins TRBV11-2 to TRBJ2-5, with 14 positions matching TRBD2. V lost 5 bases, J lost 4 bases, and 3 bases stayed unmatched. This CDR3 is 15 amino acids long. The germline gives CDR1 SGHAT, CDR2 FQNNGV. This CDR3 is CASSPGLAGGETQYF. CDR3 DNA (partial): TGTGCCAGCAGCCCCGGACTAGCGGGAGGAGAGACC. Using reference TRBV11-2 and TRBJ2-5 for the parts outside the CDR3, the full variable domain is EAGVAQSPRYKIIEKRQSVAFWCNPISGHATLYWYQQILGQGPKLLIQFQNNGVVDDSQLPKDRFSAERLKGVDSTLKIQPAKLEDSAVYLCASSPGLAGGETQYFGPGTRLLVL.

The sequenced CDR3 bases are TGTGCCTGGGGGGACTACAATGAC. Protein product: CAWGDYND. The CDR3 reads in full as CAWGDYNDYTF. J is TRBJ1-2 and V is TRBV30; D may be TRBD1 (5 bases). The observed sequence ends 3 residues before the CDR3 terminus, with the missing tail filled in from the germline J gene. Germline CDR1 reads GTSNPN; CDR2 reads SVGIG (reference sequence). The CDR3 consists of 11 residues.

Remarks on this clone: The missing CDR3 end, 3 residues past where the read stops, is filled in from the germline J gene. This sequence joins TRBV7-2 and TRBJ1-5; 7 nucleotides agree with TRBD1. The CDR3 is made up of 14 amino acids. Germline loops: CDR1 SGHTA, CDR2 FQGNSA. V was pared by 6 bases and J by 3 bases, with 5 bases of the junction left unmatched. This CDR3 reads CASRPTGHNQPQHF. The sequenced CDR3 bases are TGTGCCAGCAGACCGACAGGGCACAATCAGCCC. The variable domain in full, with the rest retrieved from reference TRBV7-2 and TRBJ1-5, is GAGVSQSPSNKVTEKGKDVELRCDPISGHTALYWYRQSLGQGLEFLIYFQGNSAPDKSGLPSDRFSAERTGGSVSTLTIQRTQQEDSAVYLCASRPTGHNQPQHFGDGTRLSIL.

As concerns this clone: The observed sequence ends 3 residues before the CDR3 terminus, with the missing tail filled in from the germline J gene. The V and J genes are TRBV12-3 or TRBV12-4 and TRBJ1-4; the D gene is possibly TRBD1 (6 bases). V was shortened by 4 bases and J by 8 bases, with 11 bases between the two germline ends. This CDR3 is built from 13 residues. The CDR3 protein is CASSYRDREKLFF. The sequenced part of the CDR3 DNA is TGTGCCAGCAGTTACAGGGATAGGGAAAAA.

For this clone: With the read ending 3 residues before the CDR3 end, the germline J gene is used to fill in that end. The gene calls are TRBV2 and TRBJ1-2, with 10 bases that match TRBD1. CDR1 and CDR2 from the germline V gene are SNHLY and FYNNEI. CDR3 size: 14 residues. The CDR3: CASIGRDRGGGYTF. The CDR3 DNA, read in part, is TGTGCCAGCATCGGTAGGGACAGGGGTGGAGGC. The whole variable domain, filled in from reference TRBV2 and TRBJ1-2, reads EPEVTQTPSHQVTQMGQEVILRCVPISNHLYFYWYRQILGQKVEFLVSFYNNEISEKSEIFDDQFSVERPDGSNFTLKIRSTKLEDSAMYFCASIGRDRGGGYTFGSGTRLTVV.

Worth noting for this clone: The CDR3 end falls 3 residues outside the read, so it is completed with the germline J gene. The chain links TRBV19 to TRBJ1-1, with D maybe TRBD1 (5 bases). Germline CDR1 LNHDA, CDR2 SQIVND (reference sequence). CDR3 length: 11 residues. V lost 7 bases, J lost 4 bases, and 7 bases lay in between. The covered CDR3 bases are TGTGCCAGTATCGGGGGCACTGAA. Translating it yields CASIGGTE. The complete CDR3 sequence is CASIGGTEAFF. Full variable domain (remainder filled in from reference TRBV19 and TRBJ1-1): DGGITQSPKYLFRKEGQNVTLSCEQNLNHDAMYWYRQDPGQGLRLIYYSQIVNDFQKGDIAEGYSVSREKKESFPLTVTSAQKNPTAFYLCASIGGTEAFFGQGTRLTVV.

As regards this clone: With the read ending 3 residues before the CDR3 end, the germline J gene is used to fill in that end. V usage is TRBV7-6 and J usage is TRBJ2-3; D may be TRBD2 (6 bases). CDR1 and CDR2 from the germline V gene are SGHVS and FNYEAQ. This CDR3 contains 15 residues. V dropped 7 bases and J dropped 2 bases, with 16 bases sitting between them. The sequenced part of the CDR3 DNA is TGTGCCAGCACCTATGGGCGGGGCTACACAGATACG. It yields the protein CASTYGRGYTDT. The whole CDR3 sequence is CASTYGRGYTDTQYF.

Regarding this clone: The read ends 3 residues early relative to the CDR3; the germline J gene fills the gap. The V call is TRBV18, the J call TRBJ1-4, with unresolved D. The germline V gene encodes CDR1 KGHSH and CDR2 LQKENI. This CDR3 is built from 15 residues. Trimming pared 3 bases from V and 5 bases from J, leaving 13 bases between. The CDR3 bases that were read are TGTGCCAGCTCACCCAAAGGACTCTGGAATGAAAAA. It yields the protein CASSPKGLWNEK. The CDR3 in full is CASSPKGLWNEKLFF.

In the case of this clone: From the germline J gene comes the end of the CDR3, since the read stops 3 residues before it. V and J are TRBV29-1 and TRBJ2-2, with D maybe TRBD1 (5 bases). This CDR3 has 13 residues. Between the trimmed V and J ends, which lost 1 base and 6 bases, there was a span of 9 bases. Germline CDR1 SQVTM, CDR2 ANQGSEA. CDR3 region: CSVEGGAAGELFF. CDR3 DNA, as far as it was read: TGCAGCGTTGAAGGTGGGGCGGCCGGGGAG.

A word on this clone: The read stops 3 residues short of the end of the CDR3; the missing end is completed from the germline J gene. The chain couples TRBV20-1 to TRBJ2-1; 9 bases line up with TRBD2. After removal of 1 base from V and 8 bases from J, the junction contained 6 bases not matched to a gene. Per germline, CDR1 DFQATT and CDR2 SNEGSKA (reference sequence). This CDR3 comprises 14 residues. The CDR3 reads CSARGGSGSYEQFF. The CDR3 DNA, read in part, is TGCAGTGCTAGAGGGGGTAGCGGGAGCTATGAG.

Its frequency marks this clone as medium-sized. From the germline J gene comes the end of the CDR3, since the read stops 3 residues before it. The rearrangement links TRBV18 to TRBJ2-3; D remains unclear. Trimming shortened V by 2 bases and J by 7 bases, and 10 bases separated the two germline ends. From germline, CDR1 is KGHSH and CDR2 LQKENI. CDR3 size: 13 residues. CDR3 sequence reads: CASSPSSQNTQYF. The sequenced CDR3 bases are TGTGCCAGCTCACCATCCTCTCAGAATACG.

About this clone: The read terminates 3 residues ahead of where the CDR3 ends, so the germline J gene completes it. The V gene is TRBV19, the J gene TRBJ2-3; tentatively, D is TRBD2 (6 bases). The CDR3 contains 13 residues. CDR1 is LNHDA and CDR2 is SQIVND in the germline V gene (reference sequence). Trimming took 6 bases from V and 5 from J, leaving 12 bases between them. CDR3 DNA, as far as it was read: TGTGCCAGTAGGGCGGGGCAGGGAGATACG. This translates into CASRAGQGDT. The CDR3, in full, reads CASRAGQGDTQYF.

With regard to this clone: The read terminates 3 residues before the CDR3 end, so the remaining end is supplied by the germline J gene. V gene TRBV6-4 combines with J gene TRBJ1-2; D is unclear. V gave up 2 bases and J gave up 5 bases, with 21 bases separating them. Germline V CDR1 and CDR2: MRHNA, SNTAGT. The CDR3 runs to 17 residues. The covered CDR3 bases are TGTGCCAGCAGTGACCCGATGGCCTACAGCGGGAGGTATGGC. It codes for CASSDPMAYSGRYG. In full, the CDR3 reads CASSDPMAYSGRYGYTF.

Concerning this clone: The CDR3 end falls 3 residues outside the read, so it is completed with the germline J gene. The V and J genes are TRBV10-3 and TRBJ1-2; 8 positions agree with TRBD1. Germline values: CDR1 ENHRY, CDR2 SYGVKD. This CDR3 comprises 12 residues. This CDR3 reads CAIAQGADTYTF. The DNA read from the CDR3 is TGTGCCATCGCCCAGGGGGCAGATACC.

Worth noting for this clone: The DNA ends 3 residues before the CDR3 does, and the rest of the CDR3 is filled in from the germline J gene. The rearrangement joins TRBV6-2 or TRBV6-3 to TRBJ2-4; 8 nucleotides line up with TRBD1. Germline V gene data show CDR1 as MNHEY and CDR2 as SVGEGT. The CDR3 is made up of 14 amino acids. The CDR3 reads CASSYPTGGPGQYF. Incomplete CDR3 DNA: TGTGCCAGCAGTTACCCTACAGGGGGACCGGGT.

Concerning this clone: Sequencing ends 3 residues short of the CDR3 end; the germline J gene provides the rest. The rearrangement uses TRBV18 and TRBJ1-5; maybe TRBD1 (5 bases). Deletions cut 2 bases from V and 7 bases from J, with 12 bases between. Per germline, CDR1 KGHSH and CDR2 LQKENI. This CDR3 contains 14 residues. CDR3 DNA (partial): TGTGCCAGCTCACCATCGGGGGGGGACCAGCCC. Translating gives CASSPSGGDQP. The whole CDR3 protein reads CASSPSGGDQPQHF.

On this clone itself: The read ends 3 residues shy of where the CDR3 ends; the end is completed using the germline J gene. This rearrangement joins TRBV5-1 to TRBJ2-3; no definite D call. The germline V and J ends were trimmed by 3 bases and 4 bases, with 12 bases remaining between them. CDR3 length: 14 amino acids. Germline V CDR1 and CDR2: SGHRS, YFSETQ. CDR3 bases read: TGCGCCAGCAGCTCGCAAGGGTCCCCAGATACG. Translated: CASSSQGSPDT. The full-length CDR3 reads as CASSSQGSPDTQYF. Using reference TRBV5-1 and TRBJ2-3 for the parts outside the CDR3, the full variable domain is KAGVTQTPRYLIKTRGQQVTLSCSPISGHRSVSWYQQTPGQGLQFLFEYFSETQRNKGNFPGRFSGRQFSNSRSEMNVSTLELGDSALYLCASSSQGSPDTQYFGPGTRLTVL.

Regarding this clone: The CDR3 goes on 3 residues after the read ends, and that part is filled in from the germline J gene. V gene TRBV19 combines with J gene TRBJ2-1, with TRBD2 identical over 11 bases. CDR3 length: 15 residues. J was trimmed by 2 bases and V by 7 bases; bases with no gene match: 4. Germline lookup yields CDR1 LNHDA and CDR2 SQIVND (reference sequence). Partial CDR3 DNA: TGTGCCAGTACCGTACTAGCGGGGGCCTACAATGAG. It yields the protein CASTVLAGAYNE. The CDR3, in full, reads CASTVLAGAYNEQFF. Supplemented by reference TRBV19 and TRBJ2-1, the full variable domain reads DGGITQSPKYLFRKEGQNVTLSCEQNLNHDAMYWYRQDPGQGLRLIYYSQIVNDFQKGDIAEGYSVSREKKESFPLTVTSAQKNPTAFYLCASTVLAGAYNEQFFGPGTRLTVL.

The sequenced part of the CDR3 DNA is TGCAGCGTTGTAGGGCTAGCGGGCCCTAATGAAGAGACC. It encodes CSVVGLAGPNEET. The complete CDR3 reads CSVVGLAGPNEETQYF. The chain employs TRBV29-1 and TRBJ2-5, with 8 bases identical to TRBD2. The read terminates 3 residues ahead of where the CDR3 ends, so the germline J gene completes it. The CDR3 runs 16 residues. After removal of 4 bases from V and 3 bases from J, the junction contained 13 bases not matched to a gene. Looked up from germline, CDR1 is SQVTM and CDR2 is ANQGSEA.

Comments on this clone: The CDR3 end falls 3 residues outside the read, so it is completed with the germline J gene. The J gene is TRBJ1-2, the V gene TRBV19, with D perhaps matching TRBD1 (6 bases). The germline gives CDR1 LNHDA, CDR2 SQIVND (reference sequence). The CDR3 has 15 residues. Trimming stripped 6 bases from V and 0 bases from J, with 14 bases between. This chain's CDR3 is CASRYRDTTNYGYTF. Incomplete CDR3 DNA: TGTGCCAGTAGGTACCGGGACACCACTAACTATGGC. Full variable domain (missing parts from reference TRBV19 and TRBJ1-2): DGGITQSPKYLFRKEGQNVTLSCEQNLNHDAMYWYRQDPGQGLRLIYYSQIVNDFQKGDIAEGYSVSREKKESFPLTVTSAQKNPTAFYLCASRYRDTTNYGYTFGSGTRLTVV.

About this clone itself: From the germline J gene comes the end of the CDR3, since the read stops 3 residues before it. The V gene is TRBV7-6, the J gene TRBJ1-2, with D hard to call. Germline loops: CDR1 SGHVS, CDR2 FNYEAQ. This CDR3 contains 15 residues. The CDR3 sequence: CASSLTSGSTDTYTF. The covered CDR3 bases are TGTGCCAGCAGCTTGACTAGCGGGTCCACAGATACC.

On this clone itself: The read comes to an end 3 residues before the CDR3 does, leaving the germline J gene to fill in the end. This chain joins TRBV5-1 and TRBJ1-3; no definite D call. The CDR3 consists of 13 residues. Germline V gene lookup returns CDR1 SGHRS and CDR2 YFSETQ. V dropped 4 bases and J dropped 2 bases, with 7 bases sitting between them. CDR3 sequence reads: CASSLVAGNTIYF. The DNA read from the CDR3 is TGCGCCAGCAGCCTGGTAGCTGGAAACACC.

With respect to this clone: The read terminates 3 residues ahead of where the CDR3 ends, so the germline J gene completes it. This chain links TRBV19 with TRBJ1-1; TRBD1 matches at 9 bases. The germline gives CDR1 LNHDA, CDR2 SQIVND (reference sequence). After removal of 7 bases from V and 4 bases from J, the junction contained 7 bases not matched to a gene. The CDR3 length is 14 residues. The CDR3: CASKAPTGGTEAFF. The sequenced CDR3 bases are TGTGCCAGTAAGGCCCCGACAGGGGGCACTGAA.

With regard to this clone: The read stops 3 residues short of the end of the CDR3; the missing end is completed from the germline J gene. The rearrangement links TRBV20-1 to TRBJ2-7, with D perhaps matching TRBD2 (5 bases). V was shortened by 5 bases and J by 2 bases, with 13 bases between the two germline ends. Germline loops: CDR1 DFQATT, CDR2 SNEGSKA (reference sequence). This CDR3 comprises 13 residues. The covered CDR3 bases are TGCAGTGCTTCGGACGGGGAGACCTACGAG. It specifies CSASDGETYE. The entire CDR3 reads CSASDGETYEQYF.

The CDR3 spells CASSLGRGDRGSYDYTF. The sequenced part of the CDR3 DNA is TGTGCCAGCAGCTTAGGGAGAGGAGACAGGGGATCCTACGAC. The genes are TRBV7-8 and TRBJ1-2, with 8 bases matching TRBD1. The CDR3 end falls 3 residues outside the read, so it is completed with the germline J gene. CDR1 SGHVS and CDR2 FQNEAQ come from the germline V gene. The CDR3 consists of 17 residues.

To note about this clone: Read coverage stops 3 residues before the CDR3 terminus; the germline J gene supplies the remainder. This rearrangement joins TRBV7-9 to TRBJ2-2, with 9 nucleotides matching TRBD2. The CDR3 length is 15 residues. Germline-derived CDR1 and CDR2 are SEHNR and FQNEAQ (reference sequence). The ends lost 8 bases at V and 7 bases at J; junction bases unmatched: 11. CDR3: CASAAPGLAGGELFF. The DNA read from the CDR3 is TGTGCCAGCGCGGCTCCGGGACTAGCTGGCGGGGAG.

Concerning this clone itself: The read ends 3 residues shy of where the CDR3 ends; the end is completed using the germline J gene. The chain carries TRBV7-9 and TRBJ1-2; 7 nucleotides agree with TRBD1. This CDR3 spans 14 amino acids. The germline V gene encodes CDR1 SEHNR and CDR2 FQNEAQ (reference sequence). CDR3 DNA (partial): TGTGCCAGCAGCCCCGGGACAGTATCCTACGAC. Encoded protein: CASSPGTVSYD. The entire CDR3 sequence reads CASSPGTVSYDYTF.

On this clone: Sequencing ends 3 residues short of the CDR3 end; the germline J gene provides the rest. The chain combines TRBV11-2 with TRBJ2-2, with a weak D call TRBD1 (6 bases). This CDR3 has 14 residues. V was shortened by 4 bases and J by 7 bases, with 13 bases between the two germline ends. Germline-derived CDR1 and CDR2 are SGHAT and FQNNGV. The CDR3 DNA, read in part, is TGTGCCAGCAGCTCCCTCAGGGGCGTCGGGGAG. Its translation: CASSSLRGVGE. In full, the CDR3 is CASSSLRGVGELFF.